This T cell receptor (beta chain) was retrieved from a study of neurological immune-mediated disorders. Germline V gives CDR1 SGHTA, CDR2 FQGNSA. With 7 bases removed from V and 4 bases from J, the gap between germline ends came to 18 bases. The CDR3 is made up of 15 amino acids. This clonotype appeared many times. Via MiXCR, TCRdb re-called the 5' RACE reads, giving one row per CDR3 protein. Of roughly 100,000 distinct CDR3 sequences in the sample, 3.5% were seen once. V gene TRBV7-2 combines with J gene TRBJ2-3, with D perhaps TRBD2 (5 bases). The sample comprised PBMCs. The TCR sequence derives from a woman in her late teens or twenties with multiple sclerosis. The CDR3 DNA reads as TGTGCCAGCAACACCCCCCGGGGAATCGCAGATACGCAGTATTTT. Translation: CASNTPRGIADTQYF.